This T cell receptor (beta chain) appears in the sequencing data of a study of T-cell memory formation after mild COVID-19. On the study more broadly: Each donor largely had its own TCR clusters. General observations from the study: In second-wave clones peaking day 37, SARS-CoV-2 specificity remained unconfirmed. Among contracting clones, CD4+ were mainly CM/EM and CD8+ enriched in EMRA. Pre-infection memory carried some responding clones, suggesting that cross-reactive memory joined.

The CDR3 is 14 residues long. CDR1 and CDR2 from the germline V gene are SQVTM and ANQGSEA. V gave up 7 bases and J gave up 3 bases, with 16 bases separating them. Via MiXCR, TCRdb re-called the 5' RACE reads, giving one row per CDR3 protein. The table shows fewer than 350,000 distinct CDR3 sequences, with around 17% occurring only once. This clonotype turned up a few times. The target antigen is unknown. The receptor was isolated from a man between 18 and 29 years old who had mild COVID-19 (a few samples of this study predate the infection). Cell type and time point are not known. What was sequenced was PBMCs or a T cell subset sorted from them (not recorded which). V is TRBV29-1 and J is TRBJ2-1; tentatively, D is TRBD1 or TRBD2 (6 bases each). CDR3: CSATGAHLYNEQFF. CDR3 bases: TGCAGCGCGACGGGGGCCCACCTCTACAATGAGCAGTTCTTC.